This entry lists 14 T cell receptor beta chains sequenced from one sample in a study of control samples from healthy donors and cancer patients. Produced via immunoSEQ multiplex PCR; TCRdb's table is partial and in-frame only. Of about 120,000 clones listed, roughly 84% are singletons. Material: blood. Receptors originate from a man in his forties in good health.

The chain recombines TRBV11-2 with TRBJ1-2; tentative D call: TRBD1 (5 bases). The ends were cut back, 1 base at V and 5 bases at J, with 8 bases in the middle. Per germline, CDR1 SGHAT and CDR2 FQNNGV. The CDR3 runs 13 residues. CDR3 loop: CASSLGQGYGYTF. CDR3 nucleotide sequence: TGTGCCAGCAGCTTAGGTCAGGGATATGGCTACACCTTC.

Only a few counts were recorded for this clone. The chain combines TRBV7-3 with TRBJ2-5, with D tentatively TRBD1 or TRBD2 (5 bases each). The length of the CDR3 is 15 residues. Germline lookup yields CDR1 SGHTA and CDR2 FQGTGA. The V gene lost 1 base and the J gene lost 1 base, with 10 bases spanning the gap. The CDR3 here is CASSLNGGPQETQYF. The CDR3 DNA reads TGTGCCAGCAGCTTAAATGGGGGACCCCAAGAGACCCAGTACTTC.

V is TRBV19 and J is TRBJ2-5, with 7 bases fitting TRBD2. CDR3 size: 14 residues. V lost 8 bases, J lost 4 bases, and 10 bases stayed unmatched. Looked up from germline, CDR1 is LNHDA and CDR2 is SQIVND (reference sequence). CDR3 bases: TGTGCCAGTCGCCCGGGGGGTTATCGAGAGACCCAGTACTTC. Its translation: CASRPGGYRETQYF.

This clone occurred a few times. V and J are TRBV4-3 and TRBJ1-1; D is unclear. Germline CDR1 and CDR2: LGHNA and YSLEER. Trimming pared 3 bases from V and 4 bases from J, leaving 9 bases between. CDR3 length: 13 amino acids. The chain's CDR3 is CASSQGLRTEAFF. The CDR3 coding sequence is TGCGCCAGCAGCCAGGGTCTACGCACTGAAGCTTTCTTT.

CDR3 residues: CSVDGAYEAFF. Here the CDR3 DNA reads TGCAGCGTTGATGGCGCGTATGAAGCTTTCTTT. V gene TRBV29-1 combines with J gene TRBJ1-1; D not resolved. Trimming removed 3 bases at V and 7 bases at J, with 9 bases between. This CDR3 region has 11 residues. The germline gives CDR1 SQVTM, CDR2 ANQGSEA.

This sequence joins TRBV19 and TRBJ2-2; the match to TRBD1 covers 9 bases. The CDR3 has 15 residues. CDR1 is LNHDA, CDR2 SQIVND, per germline (reference sequence). Trimming removed 5 bases from V and 5 bases from J; junction bases left unmatched: 6. The CDR3 region has the DNA TGTGCCAGTAGTGTTGGGACAGGGTGGACCGGGGAGCTGTTTTTT. Residues: CASSVGTGWTGELFF.

The chain employs TRBV19 and TRBJ2-5; D tentatively fits TRBD1 or TRBD2 (5 bases each). The ends were cut back, 7 bases at V and 7 bases at J, with 19 bases in the middle. Germline CDR1 is LNHDA and CDR2 is SQIVND (reference sequence). The CDR3 sequence is 14 residues long. CDR3 DNA sequence: TGTGCCAGTAAACTTGGGACCACGGGTGGGACCCAGTACTTC. Its protein product is CASKLGTTGGTQYF.

The chain combines TRBV25-1 with TRBJ1-1; D ambiguous. Trimming pared 5 bases from V and 0 bases from J, leaving 13 bases between. This CDR3 is built from 15 residues. The germline gives CDR1 MGHDK, CDR2 SYGVNS. The CDR3: CASSSQRLLNTEAFF. The CDR3 DNA is TGTGCCAGCAGTAGTCAGAGACTTTTGAACACTGAAGCTTTCTTT. The full variable domain, with the rest looked up from reference TRBV25-1 and TRBJ1-1, is EADIYQTPRYLVIGTGKKITLECSQTMGHDKMYWYQQDPGMELHLIHYSYGVNSTEKGDLSSESTVSRIRTEHFPLTLESARPSHTSQYLCASSSQRLLNTEAFFGQGTRLTVV.

For the CDR3, the DNA is TGTGCCAGCAGTGATACGTTCGGGCTGAACAATGAGCAGTTCTTC. Translating it yields CASSDTFGLNNEQFF. The J gene is TRBJ2-1, the V gene TRBV2; D unclear. Trimming stripped 3 bases from V and 5 bases from J, with 14 bases between. Germline V gene lookup returns CDR1 SNHLY and CDR2 FYNNEI. This CDR3 has 15 amino acids.

The chain carries TRBV6-5 and TRBJ2-3, with 10 bases lining up with TRBD2. CDR1 and CDR2 from the germline V gene are MNHEY and SVGAGI. The CDR3 covers 14 residues. V trimming: 5 bases; J trimming: 8 bases; junction bases outside the gene matches: 7. The CDR3, as DNA: TGTGCCAGCAGTCCGGGACTAGCGCGGGGTACGCAGTATTTT. Protein: CASSPGLARGTQYF.

The rearrangement uses TRBV5-4 and TRBJ1-1; maybe TRBD1 (5 bases). V lost 5 bases and J 1 base, leaving 9 bases between the germline ends. The CDR3 is 13 residues long. Germline CDR1 SGHNT, CDR2 YYREEE (reference sequence). For the CDR3, the DNA is TGTGCCAGCAGACAGGACCCGAACACTGAAGCTTTCTTT. As protein: CASRQDPNTEAFF.

This chain uses TRBV6-2 or TRBV6-3 with TRBJ1-1; D is unclear. This CDR3 has 15 amino acids. Trimming took 0 bases from V and 4 from J, leaving 12 bases between them. CDR1 and CDR2 from the germline V gene are MNHEY and SVGEGT. The CDR3 reads CASSYSSGWGTEAFF. In nucleotides, the CDR3 is TGTGCCAGCAGTTACTCATCCGGGTGGGGCACTGAAGCTTTCTTT.

The rearrangement joins TRBV7-9 to TRBJ2-2; no definite D call. Germline V gene sequence: CDR1 SEHNR, CDR2 FQNEAQ (reference sequence). V was shortened by 5 bases and J by 13 bases, with 14 bases between the two germline ends. This CDR3 contains 12 residues. The DNA of the CDR3 is TGTGCCAGCAGCCTTGGCTGGTCGGGGCTGTTTTTT. Its translation is CASSLGWSGLFF. The full variable domain, completed using reference TRBV7-9 and TRBJ2-2, is DTGVSQNPRHKITKRGQNVTFRCDPISEHNRLYWYRQTLGQGPEFLTYFQNEAQLEKSRLLSDRFSAERPKGSFSTLEIQRTEQGDSAMYLCASSLGWSGLFFGEGSRLTVL.

This clone was counted a few times. The chain combines TRBV6-4 with TRBJ2-3, with D maybe TRBD1 (5 bases). The CDR3 runs 15 residues. The V end lost 0 bases, the J end lost 2 bases, and 9 bases lay between the germline ends. Per the germline V gene, CDR1 is MRHNA and CDR2 is SNTAGT. The CDR3 here is CASSDSLGATDTQYF. The CDR3 nucleotides are TGTGCCAGCAGTGACTCTTTAGGGGCCACAGATACGCAGTATTTT.